What follows are 20 T cell receptor beta chains derived from one specimen sequenced in a study of T-cell reconstitution after alpha-beta-depleted transplantation in children. Unique molecular identifiers were used in preparing the TCRbeta library. TCRdb processed the PCR reads anew with MiXCR; each CDR3 protein has one entry. The sample has about 220,000 distinct CDR3 sequences, approximately 15% seen once; the top ten hold roughly two fifths. Here the sequenced sample was PBMCs, mostly from graft donor cells, taken 360 days after TCRalphabeta/CD19-depleted stem cell transplant. The receptors come from a male patient between 2 and 15 years old who had a stem cell transplant for acute lymphoblastic leukemia, so the T cells may come from the graft donor.

The chain combines TRBV20-1 with TRBJ1-4, with D maybe TRBD1 (5 bases). V lost 3 bases to trimming and J lost 4 bases, with 9 bases between them. The V gene's germline CDR1 is DFQATT and CDR2 SNEGSKA (reference sequence). The CDR3 covers 13 residues. The CDR3 DNA sequence: TGCAGTGCTAGGGGACCCCATAATGAAAAACTGTTTTTT. Translated: CSARGPHNEKLFF.

This clonotype occurred a few times. The genes are TRBV12-3 or TRBV12-4 and TRBJ1-1, with a tentative D call TRBD1 (5 bases). Trimming removed 6 bases at V and 7 bases at J, with 18 bases between. The CDR3 is 14 residues long. In nucleotides, the CDR3 is TGTGCCAGCAGCTCTTTTGGGGGGACTAATGAAGCTTTCTTT. Protein: CASSSFGGTNEAFF.

The rearrangement joins TRBV5-1 to TRBJ1-1; 8 bases match TRBD1. This CDR3 region has 16 residues. Germline CDR1 SGHRS, CDR2 YFSETQ. J lost 3 bases, V lost 6 bases, and 13 bases had no gene match. The CDR3 DNA is TGCGCCAGCATGGACAGGGTGAGAGATTTGGACACTGAAGCTTTCTTT. This codes for CASMDRVRDLDTEAFF.

The genes are TRBV5-1 and TRBJ2-7; 7 nucleotides line up with TRBD2. The CDR3 consists of 15 residues. Germline CDR1 SGHRS, CDR2 YFSETQ. V gave up 2 bases and J gave up 6 bases; unmatched junction bases: 11. The CDR3 nucleotides read TGCGCCAGCAGCTTAAGACCGACTAGCCAGGGCGAGCAGTACTTC. Translating it yields CASSLRPTSQGEQYF.

This clonotype was found many times. This CDR3 is CASSYRKPRTETQYF. The CDR3 DNA reads TGTGCCAGCAGTTATCGAAAGCCCCGAACGGAGACCCAGTACTTC. The chain joins TRBV6-5 to TRBJ2-5; D remains unclear. Germline CDR1 is MNHEY and CDR2 is SVGAGI. V gave up 3 bases and J gave up 5 bases, with 16 bases separating them. CDR3 length: 15 residues.

The J gene is TRBJ2-1, the V gene TRBV11-3; D gene uncertain. The CDR3 consists of 14 residues. Germline V gene data show CDR1 as SGHNT and CDR2 as YENEEA. Between the trimmed V and J ends, which lost 1 base and 4 bases, there was a span of 8 bases. DNA for the CDR3: TGTGCCAGCAGCTTAGTTTCGCAATACAATGAGCAGTTCTTC. Translating gives CASSLVSQYNEQFF.

This clonotype turned up a few times. This chain links TRBV4-3 with TRBJ2-1, with 7 bases that match TRBD1. J gave up 2 bases and V 2 bases, and 3 bases lay outside the gene matches. The CDR3 contains 15 residues. The V gene's germline CDR1 is LGHNA and CDR2 YSLEER. Here the CDR3 DNA reads TGCGCCAGCAGCCAAAAGACAGGGACCTACAATGAGCAGTTCTTC. This gives the protein CASSQKTGTYNEQFF.

This clonotype showed up just a few times. The gene calls are TRBV12-3 or TRBV12-4 and TRBJ2-7; D might be TRBD2 (5 bases). Trimming took 7 bases from V and 3 from J, leaving 16 bases between them. The CDR3 consists of 14 residues. The CDR3 reads CASTFLGRFYEQYF. In DNA, the CDR3 is TGTGCCAGCACCTTTTTAGGGAGATTCTACGAGCAGTACTTC.

The chain couples TRBV4-3 to TRBJ2-5; the D gene is possibly TRBD2 (6 bases). The CDR3 runs to 16 residues. The ends were cut back, 0 bases at V and 5 bases at J, with 16 bases in the middle. CDR1 LGHNA and CDR2 YSLEER come from the germline V gene. CDR3 residues: CASSQDMPGGRETQYF. The CDR3 DNA follows: TGCGCCAGCAGCCAAGATATGCCCGGGGGTAGGGAGACCCAGTACTTC.

This clonotype was detected only a few times. V and J are TRBV12-3 or TRBV12-4 and TRBJ2-2, with 10 bases identical to TRBD2. This CDR3 is 17 amino acids long. V trimming: 5 bases; J trimming: 2 bases; junction bases outside the gene matches: 8. CDR3 nucleotide sequence: TGTGCCAGCAGTCCCGGACTAGCGGCCCCCAACACCGGGGAGCTGTTTTTT. This sequence encodes CASSPGLAAPNTGELFF.

Only a few counts were recorded for this clonotype. The V gene is TRBV29-1, the J gene TRBJ2-5; a weak D match, TRBD1 (6 bases). V lost 4 bases and J 1 base, leaving 10 bases between the germline ends. This CDR3 has 13 amino acids. Germline V lookup: CDR1 SQVTM, CDR2 ANQGSEA. CDR3 coding DNA: TGCAGCGTTGGGGCAGGGGCCCAAGAGACCCAGTACTTC. Protein sequence: CSVGAGAQETQYF.

V usage is TRBV6-5 and J usage is TRBJ2-5, with TRBD2 matching over 11 bases. This CDR3 is 17 amino acids long. The germline CDR1 and CDR2 sequences are MNHEY and SVGAGI. V gave up 1 base and J gave up 10 bases; unmatched junction bases: 14. This CDR3 reads CASSYYLAGGARDVQYF. CDR3 DNA: TGTGCCAGCAGTTACTACCTAGCGGGGGGTGCAAGAGACGTCCAGTACTTC.

The chain couples TRBV12-3 or TRBV12-4 to TRBJ1-1, with D uncertain. CDR3 length: 12 residues. V was pared by 3 bases and J by 5 bases, with 7 bases between. The CDR3 sequence is CASSFGSTEAFF. The CDR3 DNA is TGTGCCAGCAGTTTTGGGTCTACTGAAGCTTTCTTT.

This clonotype was recorded a few times. The rearrangement uses TRBV4-3 and TRBJ2-3; possibly TRBD2 for D (6 bases). V lost 4 bases, J lost 2 bases, and 22 bases lay in between. Germline V gene sequence: CDR1 LGHNA, CDR2 YSLEER. This CDR3 contains 18 residues. In nucleotides, the CDR3 is TGCGCCAGCAGCCCCGACGGGGGATGGGGCCTCCTCACAGATACGCAGTATTTT. This codes for CASSPDGGWGLLTDTQYF.

This clonotype was recorded once. V is TRBV7-9 and J is TRBJ1-5; unclear D gene. The CDR3 is made up of 12 amino acids. The germline V and J ends were trimmed by 5 bases and 5 bases, with 7 bases remaining between them. Per the germline V gene, CDR1 is SEHNR and CDR2 is FQNEAQ (reference sequence). This CDR3 is CASSPGHQPQHF. In nucleotides, the CDR3 is TGTGCCAGCAGCCCCGGGCATCAGCCCCAGCATTTT.

The chain is built from TRBV6-5 and TRBJ2-1, with TRBD2 as a possible D gene (6 bases). Deletions cut 2 bases from V and 4 bases from J, with 12 bases between. This CDR3 spans 15 amino acids. The germline gives CDR1 MNHEY, CDR2 SVGAGI. The CDR3 DNA follows: TGTGCCAGCAGTTACACGGAGGGTAATTACAATGAGCAGTTCTTC. This encodes CASSYTEGNYNEQFF.

This clonotype was counted ten times or more. The V call is TRBV5-1, the J call TRBJ2-5, with D tentatively TRBD1 or TRBD2 (5 bases each). V was clipped by 0 bases and J by 5 bases, with 11 bases between them. The CDR3 is 14 amino acids. Germline assignment: CDR1 SGHRS and CDR2 YFSETQ. The chain's CDR3 is CASSLAQGRETQYF. CDR3 bases: TGCGCCAGCAGCTTGGCGCAGGGACGGGAGACCCAGTACTTC.

This clonotype was counted only a few times. The genes are TRBV20-1 and TRBJ2-5, with D tentatively TRBD2 (5 bases). CDR1 is DFQATT, CDR2 SNEGSKA, per germline (reference sequence). The germline V and J ends were trimmed by 0 bases and 2 bases, with 16 bases remaining between them. This CDR3 is built from 16 residues. The CDR3, as DNA: TGCAGTGCTAGAGAGCTCTTTCGGGGAGCTCAAGAGACCCAGTACTTC. It is translated as CSARELFRGAQETQYF.

This clonotype was seen a few times. The chain joins TRBV5-5 to TRBJ2-3, with 11 bases that match TRBD2. The CDR3 is 15 residues long. V dropped 5 bases and J dropped 4; count of bases not matched to a gene: 6. The germline CDR1 and CDR2 sequences are SGHKS and YYEKEE (reference sequence). The CDR3 is CASRMTSGASDTQYF. CDR3 sequence (DNA): TGTGCCAGCAGAATGACTAGCGGGGCTTCAGATACGCAGTATTTT.

Only a few counts were recorded for this clonotype. V and J are TRBV2 and TRBJ2-1; 8 bases are shared with TRBD1. The germline gives CDR1 SNHLY, CDR2 FYNNEI. The CDR3 covers 12 residues. The CDR3 here is CAATGAYNEQFF. In DNA form, the CDR3 reads TGTGCAGCGACAGGGGCCTACAATGAGCAGTTCTTC.